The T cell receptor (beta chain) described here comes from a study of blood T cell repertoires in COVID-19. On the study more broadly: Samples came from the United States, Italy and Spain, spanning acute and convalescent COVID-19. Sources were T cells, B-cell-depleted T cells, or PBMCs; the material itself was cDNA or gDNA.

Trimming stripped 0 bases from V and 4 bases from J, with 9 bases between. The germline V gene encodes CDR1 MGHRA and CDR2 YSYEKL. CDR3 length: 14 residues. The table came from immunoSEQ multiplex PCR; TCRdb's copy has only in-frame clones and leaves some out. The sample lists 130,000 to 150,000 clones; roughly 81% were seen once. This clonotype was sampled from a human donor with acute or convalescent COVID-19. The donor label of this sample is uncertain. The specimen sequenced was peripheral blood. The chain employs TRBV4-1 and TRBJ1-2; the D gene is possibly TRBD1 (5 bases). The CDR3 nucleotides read TGCGCCAGCAGCCAAGATTTAACAGGCTATGGCTACACCTTC. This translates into CASSQDLTGYGYTF.